What follows are 18 T cell receptor beta chains derived from one specimen sequenced in a study of T-cell memory formation after mild COVID-19. One entry per CDR3 protein, called by TCRdb with MiXCR from the 5' RACE reads. Of roughly 50,000 distinct CDR3 sequences in the sample, more than 8% are singletons; the top ten hold more than 1%. Sequencing was carried out using PBMCs or a T cell subset sorted from them (not recorded which). The receptors shown here come from a man younger than 30 who had mild COVID-19 (a few samples of this study predate the infection). Cell type and time point are not known.

This rearrangement joins TRBV4-2 to TRBJ2-3, with 7 bases aligning to TRBD2. V shed 1 base, J shed 4 bases, and the junction held 5 bases outside the gene matches. The length of the CDR3 is 15 residues. Germline values: CDR1 LGHNA, CDR2 YNFKEQ. The CDR3 protein is CASSQAWAGADTQYF. The CDR3 DNA sequence: TGTGCCAGCAGCCAAGCCTGGGCGGGGGCAGATACGCAGTATTTT.

This clonotype was seen more than once but under ten times. This chain links TRBV6-5 with TRBJ1-2; weak D call: TRBD1 (5 bases). Trimming pared 0 bases from V and 4 bases from J, leaving 12 bases between. The CDR3 sequence is 15 residues long. The germline CDR1 and CDR2 sequences are MNHEY and SVGAGI. DNA for the CDR3: TGTGCCAGCAGTTACTCGAGTCAGGGTAGCTATGGCTACACCTTC. Translated: CASSYSSQGSYGYTF.

By share, this clonotype ranks as medium-sized (0.01 to 0.1%). The rearrangement uses TRBV3-1 and TRBJ2-2; 13 positions agree with TRBD2. The germline V gene has CDR1 LGHDT and CDR2 YNNKEL (reference sequence). V lost 4 bases and J lost 0; bases outside the gene matches: 5. The CDR3 contains 18 residues. CDR3 residues: CASSPGLAGVSNTGELFF. Written as DNA, the CDR3 is TGTGCCAGCAGCCCCGGACTAGCGGGGGTCTCGAACACCGGGGAGCTGTTTTTT.

The rearrangement links TRBV12-5 to TRBJ2-6; tentative D call: TRBD2 (6 bases). The length of the CDR3 is 16 residues. V shed 3 bases and J shed 9 bases, with 18 bases lying between them. CDR1 and CDR2 from the germline V gene are LGHNT and FRNRAP. CDR3 sequence (DNA): TGTGCTAGTGGTTTCCGCCACTCGGGGGTTGACAACGTCCTGACTTTC. Its protein is CASGFRHSGVDNVLTF. Filled out from reference TRBV12-5 and TRBJ2-6, the complete variable domain reads DARVTQTPRHKVTEMGQEVTMRCQPILGHNTVFWYRQTMMQGLELLAYFRNRAPLDDSGMPKDRFSAEMPDATLATLKIQPSEPRDSAVYFCASGFRHSGVDNVLTFGAGSRLTVL.

This clonotype was seen a few times. The rearrangement uses TRBV29-1 and TRBJ2-1; D is possibly TRBD2 (5 bases). The CDR3 sequence is 13 residues long. CDR1 and CDR2 from the germline V gene are SQVTM and ANQGSEA. The V end lost 0 bases, the J end lost 10 bases, and 13 bases lay between the germline ends. CDR3 residues: CSVEEDSYSEQFF. In nucleotides, the CDR3 is TGCAGCGTTGAAGAGGACTCCTACTCGGAGCAGTTCTTC.

The sample holds many counts of this clonotype. The genes are TRBV5-1 and TRBJ2-7; D is ambiguous. The CDR3 consists of 14 residues. CDR1 and CDR2 (germline): SGHRS, YFSETQ. V gave up 0 bases and J gave up 1 base, with 8 bases separating them. The CDR3 DNA reads as TGCGCCAGCAGCTTGGGTGACAAGTCCTACGAGCAGTACGTC. Protein: CASSLGDKSYEQYV.

At least ten counts were recorded for this clonotype. This sequence joins TRBV7-2 and TRBJ1-5, with D unresolved. V gave up 4 bases and J gave up 1 base, with 8 bases separating them. Germline V CDR1 and CDR2: SGHTA, FQGNSA. The length of the CDR3 is 14 residues. CDR3 loop: CASSSQPSNQPQHF. In DNA, the CDR3 is TGTGCCAGCAGCTCCCAGCCCAGCAATCAGCCCCAGCATTTT.

This clonotype showed up just a few times. The DNA of the CDR3 is TGCGCCAGCAGCTTGGAAGTTAAGACAGGGGATGAGCAGTTCTTC. It translates to CASSLEVKTGDEQFF. This sequence joins TRBV5-1 and TRBJ2-1, with 8 positions matching TRBD1. The CDR3 consists of 15 residues. V was clipped by 0 bases and J by 8 bases; unmatched bases: 7. Germline loops: CDR1 SGHRS, CDR2 YFSETQ. The full variable domain, with the rest looked up from reference TRBV5-1 and TRBJ2-1, is KAGVTQTPRYLIKTRGQQVTLSCSPISGHRSVSWYQQTPGQGLQFLFEYFSETQRNKGNFPGRFSGRQFSNSRSEMNVSTLELGDSALYLCASSLEVKTGDEQFFGPGTRLTVL.

The sample holds a few counts of this clonotype. The V gene is TRBV18, the J gene TRBJ2-1; D unclear. The length of the CDR3 is 14 residues. Per the germline V gene, CDR1 is KGHSH and CDR2 is LQKENI. Trimming removed 5 bases from V and 1 base from J, with 9 bases in between. As DNA, the CDR3 is TGTGCCAGCTCATCTTCGAGGTCCTACAATGAGCAGTTCTTC. Protein product: CASSSSRSYNEQFF.

J is TRBJ2-1 and V is TRBV5-1; D remains unclear. The V and J ends lost 0 bases and 6 bases respectively, with 10 bases between them. The CDR3 runs to 14 residues. CDR1 SGHRS and CDR2 YFSETQ come from the germline V gene. DNA of the CDR3: TGCGCCAGCAGCTTGGCCTCAACTACCAATGAGCAGTTCTTC. It codes for CASSLASTTNEQFF.

In this sample, this clonotype turned up a few times. The chain combines TRBV2 with TRBJ2-5; weak D call: TRBD1 (5 bases). Germline V gene sequence: CDR1 SNHLY, CDR2 FYNNEI. The CDR3 spans 14 residues. Trimming took 8 bases from V and 5 from J, leaving 18 bases between them. DNA of the CDR3: TGTGCCAGCTCAAGGACAACCTACGGGGAGACCCAGTACTTC. Translating gives CASSRTTYGETQYF.

The rearrangement joins TRBV6-2 or TRBV6-3 to TRBJ2-5, with TRBD2 identical over 9 bases. Trimming cost V 6 bases and J 2 bases; bases outside gene matches: 16. Germline V CDR1 and CDR2: MNHEY, SVGEGT. The CDR3 is made up of 18 amino acids. This chain's CDR3 is CASSRIKRGALGQETQYF. As DNA, the CDR3 is TGTGCCAGCAGCCGAATCAAGCGGGGGGCCCTTGGACAAGAGACCCAGTACTTC.

DNA of the CDR3: TGCGCCAGCAGCTTGGATTCGGGCTACAGCACAGATACGCAGTATTTT. This encodes CASSLDSGYSTDTQYF. The V gene is TRBV5-1, the J gene TRBJ2-3; no clear D gene. Trimming shortened V by 0 bases and J by 0 bases, and 11 bases separated the two germline ends. The CDR3 is 16 amino acids. Per the germline V gene, CDR1 is SGHRS and CDR2 is YFSETQ.

This clonotype was detected only once. J is TRBJ2-7 and V is TRBV6-2 or TRBV6-3, with D possibly TRBD1 on 5 matching bases. Trimming left V 6 bases short and J 3 bases short, with 9 bases between. Germline CDR1 MNHEY, CDR2 SVGEGT. CDR3 length: 12 amino acids. DNA for the CDR3: TGTGCCAGCAGCCCGCAGGGCTACGAGCAGTACGTC. This encodes CASSPQGYEQYV.

This clonotype was counted between two and nine times. The J gene is TRBJ2-5, the V gene TRBV7-2; D might be TRBD1 or TRBD2, each matching 5 bases. V was trimmed by 8 bases and J by 2 bases, leaving 18 bases between them. Per the germline V gene, CDR1 is SGHTA and CDR2 is FQGNSA. This CDR3 is 15 amino acids long. CDR3 region: CASGRWGFPQETQYF. CDR3 nucleotide sequence: TGTGCCAGCGGCAGATGGGGGTTCCCTCAAGAGACCCAGTACTTC.

CDR3: CASSQSTGERETQYF. The CDR3 coding sequence is TGCGCCAGCAGCCAGTCGACAGGGGAGCGAGAGACCCAGTACTTC. J is TRBJ2-5 and V is TRBV4-3, with 8 bases fitting TRBD1. Germline V gives CDR1 LGHNA, CDR2 YSLEER. The length of the CDR3 is 15 residues. Trimming took 3 bases from V and 4 from J; bases not matched to a gene: 7.

Concerning this clonotype: A much more abundant neighbour one base away suggests this may be a read error. This rearrangement joins TRBV30 to TRBJ2-6; no firm D call. Between the trimmed V and J ends, which lost 2 bases and 5 bases, there was a span of 10 bases. Germline V gene data show CDR1 as GTSNPN and CDR2 as SVGIG (reference sequence). This CDR3 spans 14 amino acids. CDR3 amino acids: CAWSIRGWANVLTF. The DNA of the CDR3 is TGTGCCTGGAGTATCCGTGGGTGGGCCAACGTCCTGACTTTC.

This rearrangement joins TRBV20-1 to TRBJ2-6; D not certain. Germline V CDR1 and CDR2: DFQATT, SNEGSKA (reference sequence). The CDR3 consists of 12 residues. V gave up 4 bases and J gave up 0 bases, with 1 base separating them. The CDR3 nucleotides read TGCAGTGCTATCTCTGGGGCCAACGTCCTGACTTTC. This gives the protein CSAISGANVLTF.